Presented here are 14 T cell receptor beta chains from one specimen sequenced in a study of cytomegalovirus exposure and HLA in healthy donors. PCR amplification relied on 60 Vbeta primers (plus 13 Jbeta primers). The protocol was immunoSEQ multiplex PCR, while the TCRdb copy is restricted to in-frame clones and leaves out a portion. Its table lists 110,000 to 150,000 clones. Specimen: PBMCs. Receptor source: a male donor in good health and CMV-seronegative.

The J gene is TRBJ2-3, the V gene TRBV9, with 7 positions matching TRBD2. This CDR3 spans 16 amino acids. The J segment lost 0 bases and the V segment lost 0 bases, leaving 4 bases of the junction unmatched. Germline lookup yields CDR1 SGDLS and CDR2 YYNGEE. CDR3 DNA: TGTGCCAGCAGCGTAGGGGTGGGAGGGAGCACAGATACGCAGTATTTT. Translation: CASSVGVGGSTDTQYF.

The V call is TRBV19, the J call TRBJ2-2; weak D call: TRBD2 (5 bases). Germline V lookup: CDR1 LNHDA, CDR2 SQIVND (reference sequence). Deletions cut 0 bases from V and 8 bases from J, with 7 bases between. This CDR3 comprises 13 residues. CDR3 coding DNA: TGTGCCAGTAGTATAGATCGGAGGGGGGAGCTGTTTTTT. Its translation: CASSIDRRGELFF.

The gene calls are TRBV19 and TRBJ2-7; no firm D call. CDR1 is LNHDA, CDR2 SQIVND, per germline (reference sequence). Between the trimmed V and J ends, which lost 5 bases and 2 bases, there was a span of 10 bases. The CDR3 is 13 residues long. The CDR3 reads CASSPGPTYEQYF. CDR3 DNA sequence: TGTGCCAGTAGTCCCGGTCCCACCTACGAGCAGTACTTC.

The chain employs TRBV25-1 and TRBJ1-4; D might be TRBD1 (6 bases). The V end was cut by 1 base, the J end by 3 bases, with 12 bases between. CDR3 size: 16 residues. Germline V gene lookup returns CDR1 MGHDK and CDR2 SYGVNS. In nucleotides, the CDR3 is TGTGCCAGCAGTGAATTTGCGACAGGAGCTAATGAAAAACTGTTTTTT. This translates into CASSEFATGANEKLFF.

The J gene is TRBJ1-2, the V gene TRBV7-9; TRBD1 agrees at 9 bases. With V trimmed by 1 base and J by 8 bases, 5 bases remained unmatched. Germline CDR1 SEHNR, CDR2 FQNEAQ (reference sequence). This CDR3 is 14 amino acids long. The CDR3 DNA reads as TGTGCCAGCAGCTTAGGGGGACAGGGTGCAGGCTACACCTTC. Translated, it gives CASSLGGQGAGYTF.

The chain employs TRBV4-2 and TRBJ2-2, with 10 bases lining up with TRBD1. This CDR3 is 19 amino acids long. V lost 3 bases, J lost 0 bases, and 10 bases stayed unmatched. Germline V gene sequence: CDR1 LGHNA, CDR2 YNFKEQ. CDR3 region: CASSQGAGQGRANTGELFF. The CDR3 bases are TGTGCCAGCAGCCAGGGGGCGGGACAGGGGCGCGCGAACACCGGGGAGCTGTTTTTT.

The chain carries TRBV6-5 and TRBJ2-1; 13 bases fit TRBD2. In germline, CDR1 is MNHEY, CDR2 SVGAGI. The ends lost 2 bases at V and 6 bases at J; junction bases unmatched: 1. This CDR3 region has 15 residues. The CDR3 nucleotides are TGTGCCAGCAGTTACCGGACTAGCGGGGGCAATGAGCAGTTCTTC. Translation gives CASSYRTSGGNEQFF.

J is TRBJ2-3 and V is TRBV4-1; D might be TRBD2 (6 bases). The germline CDR1 and CDR2 sequences are MGHRA and YSYEKL. Between the trimmed V and J ends, which lost 0 bases and 1 base, there was a span of 17 bases. The CDR3 extends over 18 amino acids. The CDR3 DNA follows: TGCGCCAGCAGCCAAGAGATTCCGGGAGTCGGGGGCACAGATACGCAGTATTTT. This translates into CASSQEIPGVGGTDTQYF.

The chain has TRBV6-1 and TRBJ1-2; no definite D call. V was pared by 5 bases and J by 5 bases, with 6 bases between. CDR1 and CDR2 (germline): MNHNS, SASEGT. There are 11 residues in the CDR3. In DNA form, the CDR3 reads TGTGCCAGCAGTTCGACTTATGGCTACACCTTC. This translates into CASSSTYGYTF.

The rearrangement uses TRBV28 and TRBJ1-2; TRBD1 agrees at 10 bases. J lost 2 bases, V lost 4 bases, and 4 bases had no gene match. The CDR3 covers 15 residues. Per the germline V gene, CDR1 is MDHEN and CDR2 is SYDVKM. CDR3 in amino acids: CASSSTGGGNYGYTF. CDR3 in DNA: TGTGCCAGCAGTTCGACAGGGGGCGGAAACTATGGCTACACCTTC.

The V gene is TRBV18, the J gene TRBJ1-3; D is perhaps TRBD1 (6 bases). Germline V gives CDR1 KGHSH, CDR2 LQKENI. Trimming took 3 bases from V and 0 from J, leaving 12 bases between them. The CDR3 covers 16 residues. CDR3 protein: CASSPRDTNSGNTIYF. The CDR3 DNA reads as TGTGCCAGCTCACCCCGGGACACCAACTCTGGAAACACCATATATTTT.

The CDR3 region is CASSVGPRTDYNSPLHF. In DNA, the CDR3 is TGTGCCAGCAGCGTAGGACCAAGGACAGACTATAATTCACCCCTCCACTTT. The V call is TRBV9, the J call TRBJ1-6; D may be TRBD1 (6 bases). Trimming shortened V by 0 bases and J by 3 bases, and 13 bases separated the two germline ends. Per germline, CDR1 SGDLS and CDR2 YYNGEE. CDR3 length: 17 amino acids.

This chain uses TRBV19 with TRBJ2-7; D gene unclear. Germline V gene lookup returns CDR1 LNHDA and CDR2 SQIVND (reference sequence). V lost 4 bases and J lost 1, with 11 bases in between. The CDR3 loop spans 14 amino acids. The CDR3 is CASSRERRSYEQYF. CDR3 coding DNA: TGTGCCAGTAGTAGAGAACGCAGGTCCTACGAGCAGTACTTC.

This chain uses TRBV11-1 with TRBJ2-7, with D perhaps TRBD2 (5 bases). The V gene lost 3 bases and the J gene lost 2 bases, with 11 bases spanning the gap. CDR1 is SGHAT and CDR2 is FQDESV in the germline V gene (reference sequence). This CDR3 has 14 amino acids. CDR3 in DNA: TGTGCCAGCAGCTTTCCGGGAAGGACCTACGAGCAGTACTTC. This sequence encodes CASSFPGRTYEQYF. The full variable domain, completed using reference TRBV11-1 and TRBJ2-7, is EAEVAQSPRYKITEKSQAVAFWCDPISGHATLYWYRQILGQGPELLVQFQDESVVDDSQLPKDRFSAERLKGVDSTLKIQPAELGDSAMYLCASSFPGRTYEQYFGPGTRLTVT.